A few counts support the clone carrying this T cell receptor beta chain. Its matching antigen is unknown. This entry is derived from a study of identical twins. Regarding the study as a whole: Sequences that were beta out-of-frame showed weaker excess twin sharing.

V was pared by 6 bases and J by 0 bases, with 9 bases between. Germline V gene lookup returns CDR1 SEHNR and CDR2 FQNEAQ (reference sequence). This CDR3 spans 15 amino acids. A universal primer site was added by template switching, and unique molecular identifiers were carried by the cDNA. Each CDR3 protein gets one entry after TCRdb re-called the 5' RACE reads with MiXCR. The data contain about 190,000 distinct CDR3 sequences, around 15% of them singletons. Separately, the same data were catalogued under a study of T cells expressing NK-cell markers. As that report states: The contribution of dominant NKG2C+ clonotypes to CD8+ T cells in more than five donors was roughly 1.0-7.0%.

What was sequenced was CD8+ T cells sorted from blood. The chain is built from TRBV7-9 and TRBJ2-6, with D possibly being TRBD1 (5 bases). The receptor was isolated from a woman between 18 and 29 years old in good health. The CDR3 protein is CASSYDSSGANVLTF. CDR3 sequence (DNA): TGTGCCAGCAGTTACGACAGCTCTGGGGCCAACGTCCTGACTTTC.